This T cell receptor beta chain emerged from a study of blood T cell repertoires in COVID-19. At the level of the study: Sites across the United States, Italy and Spain contributed samples from acute and convalescent COVID-19. T cells, B-cell-depleted T cells, or PBMCs provided the cDNA or gDNA that served as material.

The V gene lost 3 bases and the J gene lost 2 bases, with 11 bases spanning the gap. CDR1 and CDR2 (germline): SGDLS, YYNGEE. The CDR3 runs to 14 residues. Everyone who took part was roughly 18 to 89 years old, and they came from about two dozen US areas. As handled by the study authors: Amplification from reference gene primers served as the basis for estimated nucleated cell counts. Data came from immunoSEQ multiplex PCR; TCRdb stores just in-frame clones and leaves some out. V, J and clone size are those of that table, while D and trimming were read from the DNA. The table records about 200,000 clones, just under 90% of them present only once.

The V and J genes are TRBV9 and TRBJ2-5; D perhaps matches TRBD2 (5 bases). Material: PBMCs or T cells enriched from blood (not recorded which). The TCR comes from a woman under 40 with acute COVID-19. CDR3 protein: CASSAPGIQETQYF. The CDR3, as DNA: TGTGCCAGCAGCGCGCCGGGGATTCAAGAGACCCAGTACTTC.